The 32 T cell receptor beta chains given below trace back to one sample, sequenced in a study of type 1 regulatory T cells. TCRdb recomputed calls from the reads with MiXCR, one row per CDR3 protein. The data contain 15,000 to 20,000 distinct CDR3 sequences, roughly 10% of them singletons. The sequencing input was CD4+ T cells, either the whole sample or a sorted fraction (not recorded which). The source of these receptors is a human donor in good health.

On this clonotype itself: One base away lies a much larger clone, so this may be a sequencing read error. This chain uses TRBV7-2 with TRBJ2-1, with 8 bases aligning to TRBD2. There are 16 residues in the CDR3. The trim removed 5 bases at V and 7 bases at J, leaving 13 bases unmatched. The V gene's germline CDR1 is SGHTA and CDR2 FQGNSA. In nucleotides, the CDR3 is TGTGCCAGCAGCCCCGTTTCGGGAGGGAGCCGGAATGAGCAGTTCTTC. Protein product: CASSPVSGGSRNEQFF.

The DNA for the CDR3 is TGTGCCAGCAGCTTGGCCGGGACTAGCGGCGTTTTAGAGCAGTACTTC. It is translated as CASSLAGTSGVLEQYF. V and J are TRBV5-5 and TRBJ2-7; 11 bases match TRBD2. Germline-derived CDR1 and CDR2 are SGHKS and YYEKEE (reference sequence). CDR3 length equals 16 residues. The V segment lost 0 bases and the J segment 7 bases; nucleotides outside the gene matches: 9.

Many counts were recorded for this clonotype. The chain combines TRBV5-1 with TRBJ2-3; possibly TRBD2 for D (7 bases). V dropped 4 bases and J dropped 4 bases, with 13 bases sitting between them. The germline V gene encodes CDR1 SGHRS and CDR2 YFSETQ. The CDR3 totals 14 residues. DNA for the CDR3: TGCGCCAGCAGCATCAGGGGAGGGGCAGATACGCAGTATTTT. Its protein is CASSIRGGADTQYF.

In its sample, this clonotype was seen many times. The rearrangement links TRBV20-1 to TRBJ2-3; the D is unclear. There are 14 residues in the CDR3. Germline CDR1 DFQATT, CDR2 SNEGSKA (reference sequence). Deletions cut 3 bases from V and 5 bases from J, with 15 bases between. CDR3 residues: CSASWAAERDTQYF. The DNA of the CDR3 is TGCAGTGCTAGTTGGGCGGCCGAGCGAGATACGCAGTATTTT.

This clonotype was seen only a few times. The chain uses TRBV9 and TRBJ2-5; 10 nucleotides align to TRBD2. The CDR3 runs to 17 residues. With 3 bases clipped from V and 1 base from J, the junction kept 9 bases outside the gene matches. Germline CDR1 and CDR2: SGDLS and YYNGEE. The DNA for the CDR3 is TGTGCCAGCAGCGCCTACCGGACTAGCGGTTCCCAAGAGACCCAGTACTTC. This sequence encodes CASSAYRTSGSQETQYF. Together with reference TRBV9 and TRBJ2-5, the CDR3 gives the full variable domain: DSGVTQTPKHLITATGQRVTLRCSPRSGDLSVYWYQQSLDQGLQFLIQYYNGEERAKGNILERFSAQQFPDLHSELNLSSLELGDSALYFCASSAYRTSGSQETQYFGPGTRLLVL.

This clonotype appeared many times. The chain combines TRBV5-1 with TRBJ2-6; no firm D call. V lost 0 bases and J 0 bases, leaving 1 base between the germline ends. CDR1 is SGHRS and CDR2 is YFSETQ in the germline V gene. The CDR3 has 14 residues. CDR3 amino acids: CASSLGSGANVLTF. DNA of the CDR3: TGCGCCAGCAGCTTGGGCTCTGGGGCCAACGTCCTGACTTTC.

This clonotype turned up a few times. The rearrangement joins TRBV7-2 to TRBJ2-3; possibly TRBD2 for D (5 bases). V lost 5 bases and J lost 0, with 15 bases in between. The CDR3 loop spans 16 amino acids. Germline V gene sequence: CDR1 SGHTA, CDR2 FQGNSA. CDR3 residues: CASSAFPRTSTDTQYF. The CDR3 DNA reads as TGTGCCAGCAGCGCCTTCCCCCGGACTAGCACAGATACGCAGTATTTT.

This clonotype appeared a single time. Being one base from a much bigger clone, this may be a read error. This sequence joins TRBV9 and TRBJ1-6; 7 nucleotides align to TRBD1. CDR3 length: 16 amino acids. CDR1 and CDR2 (germline): SGDLS, YYNGEE. The CDR3 DNA sequence: TGTGCCAGCAGCGAGGGGACAGTGCCCTATAATTCACCCTTCCACTTT. It specifies CASSEGTVPYNSPFHF.

This clonotype has ten or more counts. The genes are TRBV2 and TRBJ2-5, with 10 positions matching TRBD2. The CDR3 has 14 amino acids. Germline V gene sequence: CDR1 SNHLY, CDR2 FYNNEI. V lost 4 bases to trimming and J lost 4 bases; unmatched junction nucleotides: 3. The CDR3 coding sequence is TGTGCCAGCAGTGGCGGACTAGCGGCAGAGACCCAGTACTTC. This encodes CASSGGLAAETQYF.

This clonotype occurred a few times. The rearrangement links TRBV5-1 to TRBJ2-1; D possibly corresponds to TRBD2 (6 bases). This CDR3 is built from 12 residues. Per germline, CDR1 SGHRS and CDR2 YFSETQ. V lost 4 bases to trimming and J lost 14 bases, with 16 bases between them. Here the CDR3 reads CASSPAGLLEFF. The DNA for the CDR3 is TGCGCCAGCAGCCCGGCGGGACTGCTGGAGTTCTTC.

In this sample, this clonotype turned up many times. The chain links TRBV7-2 to TRBJ2-7, with a possible D match to TRBD2 (6 bases). Trimming stripped 5 bases from V and 3 bases from J, with 8 bases between. This CDR3 region has 12 residues. Germline V gene lookup returns CDR1 SGHTA and CDR2 FQGNSA. CDR3 amino acids: CASSPRDYEQYF. In nucleotides, the CDR3 is TGTGCCAGCAGCCCGCGGGACTACGAGCAGTACTTC.

The table lists this clonotype with many counts. The chain links TRBV5-1 to TRBJ1-3; possibly TRBD1 for D (5 bases). The CDR3 runs 13 residues. The germline gives CDR1 SGHRS, CDR2 YFSETQ. Deletions cut 7 bases from V and 0 bases from J, with 8 bases between. The CDR3 region has the DNA TGCGCCAGCTCGGGGGTCTCTGGAAACACCATATATTTT. Its protein product is CASSGVSGNTIYF.

The gene calls are TRBV30 and TRBJ2-1; 8 bases are shared with TRBD2. CDR1 and CDR2 from the germline V gene are GTSNPN and SVGIG (reference sequence). The CDR3 sequence is 17 residues long. V trimming: 2 bases; J trimming: 4 bases; junction bases outside the gene matches: 13. The CDR3 reads CAWSSILSGTRYNEQFF. The CDR3 DNA sequence: TGTGCCTGGAGTTCTATACTCTCCGGGACTAGATACAATGAGCAGTTCTTC. Filled out from reference TRBV30 and TRBJ2-1, the complete variable domain reads SQTIHQWPATLVQPVGSPLSLECTVEGTSNPNLYWYRQAAGRGLQLLFYSVGIGQISSEVPQNLSASRPQDRQFILSSKKLLLSDSGFYLCAWSSILSGTRYNEQFFGPGTRLTVL.

This clonotype was recorded at least ten times. The chain carries TRBV7-9 and TRBJ1-1; D may be TRBD1 (6 bases). Germline V gene lookup returns CDR1 SEHNR and CDR2 FQNEAQ (reference sequence). V was shortened by 3 bases and J by 5 bases, with 13 bases between the two germline ends. The CDR3 is 14 amino acids. The CDR3 loop reads CASSLSQGGTEAFF. CDR3 bases: TGTGCCAGCAGCTTGTCACAGGGCGGAACTGAAGCTTTCTTT.

This clonotype is termed medium-sized. V is TRBV5-1 and J is TRBJ2-1, with a weak D call TRBD1 (5 bases). The CDR3 runs 14 residues. Per the germline V gene, CDR1 is SGHRS and CDR2 is YFSETQ. V lost 0 bases and J 6 bases, leaving 10 bases between the germline ends. The CDR3 reads CASSLVGDGNEQFF. CDR3 nucleotide sequence: TGCGCCAGCAGCTTGGTAGGGGATGGCAATGAGCAGTTCTTC.

This clonotype showed up just a few times. V is TRBV3-1 and J is TRBJ2-5; 8 bases line up with TRBD2. J gave up 7 bases and V 4 bases, and 8 bases lay outside the gene matches. Germline V lookup: CDR1 LGHDT, CDR2 YNNKEL (reference sequence). The CDR3 length is 14 residues. As DNA, the CDR3 is TGTGCCAGCAGCCCCCGGGGGGGACCCAGGACCCAGTACTTC. The encoded protein is CASSPRGGPRTQYF.

This chain uses TRBV5-4 with TRBJ2-3; D remains unclear. Between the trimmed V and J ends, which lost 3 bases and 2 bases, there was a span of 4 bases. Germline CDR1 and CDR2: SGHNT and YYREEE (reference sequence). The length of the CDR3 is 12 residues. The CDR3 spells CASSSPTDTQYF. CDR3 nucleotide sequence: TGTGCCAGCAGCTCTCCCACAGATACGCAGTATTTT.

A word on this clonotype: This may come from a read error, since a much larger clone is one base off. The chain uses TRBV6-5 and TRBJ2-7, with D possibly TRBD1 on 5 matching bases. The length of the CDR3 is 14 residues. Germline V CDR1 and CDR2: MNHEY, SVGAGI. Deletions cut 6 bases from V and 2 bases from J, with 14 bases between. The CDR3 spells CASRQTAIAYEQYF. CDR3 coding DNA: TGTGCCAGCAGACAGACAGCAATCGCCTACGAGCAGTACTTC.

Judged by abundance, this clonotype is medium-sized. The chain has TRBV5-5 and TRBJ2-1; 7 bases line up with TRBD2. CDR3 size: 18 residues. The germline V gene has CDR1 SGHKS and CDR2 YYEKEE (reference sequence). V lost 0 bases, J lost 1 base, and 10 bases stayed unmatched. In DNA, the CDR3 is TGTGCCAGCAGCTTGGCCTCGGGGGGAGGAGGATCCTACAATGAGCAGTTCTTC. This translates into CASSLASGGGGSYNEQFF.

Notes on this clonotype: An end of the junction differs from the germline gene, which may be a read error. The V call is TRBV7-7, the J call TRBJ2-3; 8 bases map to TRBD2. This CDR3 comprises 14 residues. Germline V gene lookup returns CDR1 SSHAT and CDR2 FNYEAQ (reference sequence). CDR3 amino acids: CASSGGLPTDTQYF. DNA for the CDR3: TGTGCTAGCAGCGGGGGACTACCCACAGATACGCAGTATTTT.

There are many counts of this clonotype. V gene TRBV7-2 combines with J gene TRBJ1-2, with D hard to call. The CDR3 is 13 residues long. The germline CDR1 and CDR2 sequences are SGHTA and FQGNSA. Trimming removed 4 bases at V and 5 bases at J, with 11 bases between. The CDR3 loop is CASSSAALYGYTF. The CDR3 nucleotides are TGTGCCAGCAGCTCAGCAGCCCTATATGGCTACACCTTC. Full variable domain (missing parts from reference TRBV7-2 and TRBJ1-2): GAGVSQSPSNKVTEKGKDVELRCDPISGHTALYWYRQSLGQGLEFLIYFQGNSAPDKSGLPSDRFSAERTGGSVSTLTIQRTQQEDSAVYLCASSSAALYGYTFGSGTRLTVV.

This clonotype was found a few times. CDR3 DNA: TGTGCCAGCAGCTTAGCAACTAGCGGCTCCTACGAGCAGTACTTC. Amino acid sequence: CASSLATSGSYEQYF. The chain uses TRBV7-2 and TRBJ2-7; 8 positions agree with TRBD2. Per the germline V gene, CDR1 is SGHTA and CDR2 is FQGNSA. The V gene end was trimmed by 0 bases and the J gene end by 0 bases; junction bases not matched to a gene: 1. CDR3 size: 15 residues.

This clonotype was detected ten times or more. The rearrangement links TRBV27 to TRBJ2-6; 8 nucleotides match TRBD1. CDR1 MNHEY and CDR2 SMNVEV come from the germline V gene (reference sequence). The CDR3 spans 17 residues. J was trimmed by 0 bases and V by 2 bases; bases with no gene match: 3. In nucleotides, the CDR3 is TGTGCCAGCAGTTTAAAGGGACAGGCCTCTGGGGCCAACGTCCTGACTTTC. This gives the protein CASSLKGQASGANVLTF.

This clonotype was seen at least ten times. V gene TRBV5-1 combines with J gene TRBJ2-5; 9 positions match TRBD2. Germline V gives CDR1 SGHRS, CDR2 YFSETQ. This CDR3 has 15 amino acids. J gave up 4 bases and V 0 bases, and 4 bases lay outside the gene matches. The CDR3 bases are TGCGCCAGCAGCTTGGCGTTAGCGGGAGTAGAGACCCAGTACTTC. Protein product: CASSLALAGVETQYF. The variable domain in full, with the rest retrieved from reference TRBV5-1 and TRBJ2-5, is KAGVTQTPRYLIKTRGQQVTLSCSPISGHRSVSWYQQTPGQGLQFLFEYFSETQRNKGNFPGRFSGRQFSNSRSEMNVSTLELGDSALYLCASSLALAGVETQYFGPGTRLLVL.

There are many counts of this clonotype. The chain employs TRBV14 and TRBJ2-1, with TRBD2 identical over 7 bases. The V gene's germline CDR1 is SGHDN and CDR2 FVKESK. This CDR3 region has 16 residues. V lost 0 bases to trimming and J lost 7 bases; unmatched junction nucleotides: 9. The CDR3 region has the DNA TGTGCCAGCAGCCAAGATGGGCGGGAGAATGCTAATGAGCAGTTCTTC. It encodes CASSQDGRENANEQFF.

At least ten counts were recorded for this clonotype. The rearrangement links TRBV5-1 to TRBJ1-1; D uncertain. Trimming took off 1 base at V and 1 base at J, with 5 bases between the two ends. CDR1 is SGHRS and CDR2 is YFSETQ in the germline V gene. This CDR3 contains 13 residues. The CDR3 nucleotides are TGCGCCAGCAGCTTGAAGGGGAACACTGAAGCTTTCTTT. Its translation is CASSLKGNTEAFF.

Comment on this clonotype: With a much larger clone just one base away, this may be a read error. This likely comes from a read error, as the CDR3 has no conserved phenylalanine or tryptophan at its end. The genes are TRBV28 and TRBJ2-4; 9 nucleotides match TRBD1. Germline V gene data show CDR1 as MDHEN and CDR2 as SYDVKM. The CDR3 sequence is 14 residues long. Losses at the gene ends were 5 bases for V and 8 bases for J; bases not matched to a gene: 7. The CDR3: CASSGGQGEDIQYV. The DNA of the CDR3 is TGTGCCAGCAGTGGGGGACAGGGTGAGGACATTCAGTACGTC.

Note on this clonotype: This sequence may be a read error, since a much larger clone differs from it by one base. This rearrangement joins TRBV29-1 to TRBJ2-1; D remains ambiguous. The CDR3 contains 11 residues. CDR1 is SQVTM and CDR2 is ANQGSEA in the germline V gene. CDR3 sequence: CGVKGPNEQFF. The CDR3 nucleotides are TGCGGCGTTAAAGGGCCCAATGAGCAGTTCTTC.

This clonotype was seen repeatedly, ten times or more. The chain uses TRBV28 and TRBJ2-3, with 9 bases that match TRBD2. From germline, CDR1 is MDHEN and CDR2 SYDVKM. The CDR3 runs to 17 residues. J was trimmed by 3 bases and V by 0 bases; bases with no gene match: 7. CDR3 loop: CASSLWYSGRGTDTQYF. CDR3 sequence (DNA): TGTGCCAGCAGTTTATGGTATAGCGGGAGAGGGACAGATACGCAGTATTTT. Full variable domain (missing parts from reference TRBV28 and TRBJ2-3): DVKVTQSSRYLVKRTGEKVFLECVQDMDHENMFWYRQDPGLGLRLIYFSYDVKMKEKGDIPEGYSVSREKKERFSLILESASTNQTSMYLCASSLWYSGRGTDTQYFGPGTRLTVL.

This clonotype was recorded at least ten times. The J gene is TRBJ2-1, the V gene TRBV7-3; possibly TRBD2 for D (5 bases). CDR1 and CDR2 from the germline V gene are SGHTA and FQGTGA. V lost 2 bases to trimming and J lost 5 bases, with 13 bases between them. There are 15 residues in the CDR3. The CDR3 protein is CASSLASRTNNEQFF. As DNA, the CDR3 is TGTGCCAGCAGCTTAGCTAGCCGAACAAACAATGAGCAGTTCTTC.

This clonotype has a count of ten or more. The chain links TRBV5-1 to TRBJ2-1; unclear D gene. The CDR3 extends over 14 amino acids. The germline V gene has CDR1 SGHRS and CDR2 YFSETQ. The V and J ends lost 4 bases and 6 bases respectively, with 14 bases between them. For the CDR3, the DNA is TGCGCCAGCAGCCCGTCCCAGAATGGCAATGAGCAGTTCTTC. Translated: CASSPSQNGNEQFF.

The chain combines TRBV7-2 with TRBJ1-5, with D possibly TRBD1 on 6 matching bases. Germline CDR1 and CDR2: SGHTA and FQGNSA. V was trimmed by 4 bases and J by 6 bases, leaving 16 bases between them. The CDR3 has 15 amino acids. Written as DNA, the CDR3 is TGTGCCAGCAGCTCCACGGGGGCCCTTCGTCAGCCCCAGCATTTT. Translation: CASSSTGALRQPQHF.